This T cell receptor beta chain was identified in a study of graft-versus-host responses after intestinal transplantation. Study overall: Multivisceral, liver-intestinal, or isolated intestinal grafts were transplanted into recipients. Each recipient received anti-thymocyte globulin induction, then tacrolimus and steroids for roughly 3 years.

Study-level findings and limits: GvH clones turned up in recipient marrow; some had shown up first in ileum or blood.

Clones were sequenced by immunoSEQ multiplex PCR, and TCRdb holds only the in-frame ones, with some missing. Of approximately 130,000 clones detected, approximately 94% appear once; the ten largest clones hold around 0.15%. The CDR3 covers 14 residues. Trimming pared 4 bases from V and 4 bases from J, leaving 11 bases between. CDR1 and CDR2 (germline): SNHLY, FYNNEI. Concerning this clone: Its antigen is not identified. The sample has other DNA sequences that encode this CDR3 too.

The receptor was derived from a human donor who received an intestinal transplant. The chain is built from TRBV2 and TRBJ1-5; possibly TRBD1 for D (5 bases). The source material was unstimulated CD4+ T cells sorted from spleen or lymph node cells, sampled before intestinal transplant. CDR3 sequence reads: CASSGQGGNQPQHF. In DNA, the CDR3 is TGTGCCAGCAGTGGGCAGGGTGGGAATCAGCCCCAGCATTTT. The full variable domain, with the rest looked up from reference TRBV2 and TRBJ1-5, is EPEVTQTPSHQVTQMGQEVILRCVPISNHLYFYWYRQILGQKVEFLVSFYNNEISEKSEIFDDQFSVERPDGSNFTLKIRSTKLEDSAMYFCASSGQGGNQPQHFGDGTRLSIL.